These T cell receptor beta chains were read from a single sample in a study of OX40 agonist ivuxolimab in advanced cancers. Sequencing used immunoSEQ multiplex PCR; TCRdb keeps in-frame clones, though not all of them. This sample carries roughly 80,000 clones, roughly 86% of them seen once, and the ten largest clones take approximately 7%. The specimen was CD4+ or CD8+ T cells sorted from blood, collected in a trial of the OX40 agonist ivuxolimab. These TCRs come from an adult with an advanced solid tumor such as melanoma, head and neck, liver or kidney cancer. The CDR3 runs from the conserved cysteine through the conserved F or W. Fields, in order: J gene, V gene, D gene, clone size, CDR3 protein, CDR3 DNA. A D gene is named only where the DNA matches it firmly. Clone sizes are given selectively: once, few, many, or a class where the clone is expanded.

J: TRBJ2-7; V: TRBV6-6; D: .; size: .; CDR3: CASSTQGGNQYF; DNA: TGTGCCAGCAGTACCCAAGGGGGGAATCAGTACTTC
J: TRBJ2-3; V: TRBV2; D: TRBD2; size: .; CDR3: CALRTSGYTDTQYF; DNA: TGTGCCTTACGTACTAGCGGCTACACAGATACGCAGTATTTT
J: TRBJ2-1; V: TRBV7-3; D: TRBD1; size: few; CDR3: CASSPDRGLGSSYNEQFF; DNA: TGTGCCAGCAGCCCCGACAGGGGGCTGGGTAGCTCCTACAATGAGCAGTTCTTC
J: TRBJ1-3; V: TRBV6-5; D: .; size: .; CDR3: CASSYSRLSGNTIYF; DNA: TGTGCCAGCAGTTACAGTCGGCTCTCTGGAAACACCATATATTTT
J: TRBJ2-7; V: TRBV6-6; D: .; size: once; CDR3: CASTRGATGEQYF; DNA: TGTGCCTCTACCCGGGGGGCGACGGGGGAGCAGTACTTC
J: TRBJ1-1; V: TRBV7-2; D: .; size: .; CDR3: CASSPGGRRSTEAFF; DNA: TGTGCCAGCAGCCCGGGGGGCAGGAGATCCACTGAAGCTTTCTTT
J: TRBJ1-2; V: TRBV7-9; D: .; size: .; CDR3: CASSLKGANYGYTF; DNA: TGTGCCAGCAGCTTAAAGGGAGCTAACTATGGCTACACCTTC
J: TRBJ1-4; V: TRBV7-6; D: .; size: .; CDR3: CASSPTGKNEKLFF; DNA: TGTGCCAGCAGCCCTACAGGGAAGAATGAAAAACTGTTTTTT
J: TRBJ1-3; V: TRBV10-3; D: .; size: few; CDR3: CAISGTNGNTIYF; DNA: TGTGCCATCAGCGGGACAAACGGAAACACCATATATTTT
J: TRBJ1-6; V: TRBV7-3; D: .; size: .; CDR3: CASSSGPYSPLHF; DNA: TGTGCCAGCAGCTCCGGCCCTTATTCACCCCTCCACTTT
J: TRBJ2-1; V: TRBV5-1; D: TRBD2; size: .; CDR3: CASSSSGGAYNEQFF; DNA: TGCGCCAGCAGCAGTAGCGGGGGGGCCTACAATGAGCAGTTCTTC
J: TRBJ1-2; V: TRBV30; D: .; size: .; CDR3: CAWSKTVRGSYTF; DNA: TGTGCCTGGAGTAAAACAGTGAGGGGGAGCTACACCTTC
J: TRBJ2-5; V: TRBV15; D: .; size: .; CDR3: CATSRDRRSGETQYF; DNA: TGTGCCACCAGCAGAGATAGGAGGAGTGGCGAGACCCAGTACTTC
J: TRBJ2-3; V: TRBV6-1; D: .; size: .; CDR3: CASSLNGLTGDTQYF; DNA: TGTGCCAGCAGCCTAAACGGTCTCACTGGGGATACGCAGTATTTT
J: TRBJ2-7; V: TRBV30; D: .; size: .; CDR3: CAWSVEGYEQYF; DNA: TGTGCCTGGAGTGTAGAGGGCTACGAGCAGTACTTC
J: TRBJ1-6; V: TRBV30; D: .; size: many; CDR3: CAADDGVGGSPLHF; DNA: TGTGCCGCGGACGATGGGGTAGGGGGTTCACCCCTCCACTTT
J: TRBJ2-1; V: TRBV5-4; D: TRBD2; size: .; CDR3: CASSSSSGGYNEQFF; DNA: TGTGCCAGCAGCTCCTCTAGCGGGGGGTACAATGAGCAGTTCTTC
J: TRBJ1-2; V: TRBV29-1; D: .; size: .; CDR3: CSVVVGARGNGYTF; DNA: TGCAGCGTTGTGGTAGGGGCCCGCGGGAATGGCTACACCTTC
J: TRBJ1-2; V: TRBV6-5; D: .; size: .; CDR3: CASRLSLGNYGYTF; DNA: TGTGCCAGCAGATTATCCCTGGGAAACTATGGCTACACCTTC
J: TRBJ1-3; V: TRBV9; D: .; size: .; CDR3: CASSPVGGLRSGNTIYF; DNA: TGTGCCAGCAGCCCCGTCGGGGGGCTAAGGTCTGGAAACACCATATATTTT
J: TRBJ1-1; V: TRBV5-1; D: TRBD1; size: .; CDR3: CASSLEPGQGREKAFF; DNA: TGCGCCAGCAGCCTGGAGCCGGGACAGGGGCGAGAAAAAGCTTTCTTT
J: TRBJ2-1; V: TRBV7-9; D: .; size: .; CDR3: CASSLDGSSYNEQFF; DNA: TGTGCCAGCAGCCTAGACGGAAGCTCCTACAATGAGCAGTTCTTC
J: TRBJ1-5; V: TRBV20-1; D: .; size: .; CDR3: CSAGQSPQHF; DNA: TGCAGTGCTGGACAGAGTCCCCAGCATTTT
J: TRBJ2-3; V: TRBV7-9; D: .; size: once; CDR3: CAVEAGGTTDTQYF; DNA: TGTGCCGTGGAGGCAGGGGGGACCACAGATACGCAGTATTTT
J: TRBJ2-1; V: TRBV19; D: .; size: .; CDR3: CASSWGNPYNEQFF; DNA: TGTGCCAGTAGTTGGGGGAACCCATACAATGAGCAGTTCTTC
J: TRBJ1-1; V: TRBV5-1; D: .; size: .; CDR3: CASSFWPYTEAFF; DNA: TGCGCCAGCAGCTTCTGGCCGTACACTGAAGCTTTCTTT
J: TRBJ1-2; V: TRBV7-2; D: .; size: .; CDR3: CASSRTTRDGYTF; DNA: TGTGCCAGCAGCAGAACCACCAGGGATGGCTACACCTTC
J: TRBJ1-5; V: TRBV19; D: .; size: .; CDR3: CASSNNLQGPLQHF; DNA: TGTGCCAGTAGTAACAACCTACAGGGACCCCTGCAGCATTTT
J: TRBJ2-5; V: TRBV11-2; D: .; size: .; CDR3: CASSGRQASVQETQYF; DNA: TGTGCCAGCAGCGGAAGACAGGCTAGCGTCCAAGAGACCCAGTACTTC
J: TRBJ1-1; V: TRBV30; D: TRBD1; size: .; CDR3: CAWSGQLNTEAFF; DNA: TGTGCCTGGTCGGGACAGCTGAACACTGAAGCTTTCTTT
J: TRBJ2-1; V: TRBV14; D: TRBD2; size: .; CDR3: CASSQGGRATNEQFF; DNA: TGTGCCAGCAGCCAAGGAGGGAGGGCCACCAATGAGCAGTTCTTC
J: TRBJ2-5; V: TRBV9; D: TRBD2; size: .; CDR3: CASSVEGLAGVGETQYF; DNA: TGTGCCAGCAGCGTAGAGGGACTAGCGGGGGTTGGGGAGACCCAGTACTTC
J: TRBJ2-1; V: TRBV7-9; D: .; size: few; CDR3: CASSPGLLKMNEQFF; DNA: TGTGCCAGCAGCCCAGGGTTGTTGAAAATGAATGAGCAGTTCTTC
J: TRBJ2-3; V: TRBV30; D: .; size: .; CDR3: CAWSQTGTPRDTQYF; DNA: TGTGCCTGGAGTCAAACCGGGACTCCCAGGGATACGCAGTATTTT
J: TRBJ2-5; V: TRBV29-1; D: .; size: .; CDR3: CSSSRGTQETQYF; DNA: TGCAGCTCGTCAAGGGGGACTCAAGAGACCCAGTACTTC
J: TRBJ2-7; V: TRBV7-6; D: .; size: .; CDR3: CASSPTGSRGGEQYF; DNA: TGTGCCAGCAGCCCCACCGGGTCCCGGGGCGGCGAGCAGTACTTC
J: TRBJ2-5; V: TRBV7-9; D: TRBD1; size: .; CDR3: CASSSGQGRETQYF; DNA: TGTGCCAGCAGCTCAGGACAGGGGAGGGAGACCCAGTACTTC
J: TRBJ1-2; V: TRBV18; D: TRBD1; size: .; CDR3: CASSPPGQGRGYTF; DNA: TGTGCGAGCTCACCCCCAGGACAGGGTCGTGGCTACACCTTC
J: TRBJ1-2; V: TRBV6-1; D: .; size: .; CDR3: CASSETAPYGYTF; DNA: TGTGCCAGCAGTGAAACAGCCCCCTATGGCTACACCTTC
J: TRBJ1-4; V: TRBV6-1; D: .; size: .; CDR3: CASSPRGTNEKLFF; DNA: TGTGCCAGCTCCCCGAGGGGGACTAATGAAAAACTGTTTTTT
J: TRBJ2-1; V: TRBV19; D: .; size: .; CDR3: CASSQTGLYNEQFF; DNA: TGTGCCAGTAGTCAGACCGGACTGTACAATGAGCAGTTCTTC
J: TRBJ1-2; V: TRBV5-1; D: TRBD1; size: once; CDR3: CATHTGGQGDLRYGYTF; DNA: TGCGCCACCCATACGGGGGGACAGGGGGACCTCCGCTATGGCTACACCTTC
J: TRBJ2-7; V: TRBV30; D: TRBD1; size: .; CDR3: CAWGGQSYEQYF; DNA: TGTGCCTGGGGGGGACAGTCCTACGAGCAGTACTTC
J: TRBJ1-1; V: TRBV7-3; D: .; size: .; CDR3: CASSLIRATEAFF; DNA: TGTGCCAGCAGCTTAATCCGGGCCACTGAAGCTTTCTTT
J: TRBJ2-5; V: TRBV30; D: TRBD2; size: .; CDR3: CAWSPGLARQETQYF; DNA: TGTGCCTGGAGTCCGGGACTAGCGCGGCAAGAGACCCAGTACTTC
J: TRBJ1-3; V: TRBV18; D: TRBD1; size: .; CDR3: CASSPMGQGSYGNTIYF; DNA: TGTGCCAGCTCACCAATGGGACAGGGTTCATATGGAAACACCATATATTTT
J: TRBJ2-2; V: TRBV13; D: .; size: once; CDR3: CASSLRGVGTGELFF; DNA: TGTGCCAGCAGCTTAAGGGGAGTAGGTACCGGGGAGCTGTTTTTT
J: TRBJ2-1; V: TRBV7-5; D: .; size: .; CDR3: CARSLTVPGLAGGRQFF; DNA: TGTGCCAGAAGCTTAACGGTTCCGGGACTAGCGGGGGGCCGGCAGTTCTTC
J: TRBJ1-1; V: TRBV11-2; D: TRBD1; size: .; CDR3: CASSLTGGQNTEAFF; DNA: TGTGCCAGCAGCTTGACAGGGGGGCAAAACACTGAAGCTTTCTTT
J: TRBJ2-3; V: TRBV18; D: .; size: .; CDR3: CASSDGITDTQYF; DNA: TGTGCCAGCTCCGACGGGATCACAGATACGCAGTATTTT
J: TRBJ2-1; V: TRBV6-4; D: .; size: .; CDR3: CASSDQGGDEQFF; DNA: TGTGCCAGCAGTGACCAGGGGGGGGATGAGCAGTTCTTC
J: TRBJ2-5; V: TRBV30; D: .; size: .; CDR3: CAWSRDSKETQYF; DNA: TGTGCCTGGAGCCGGGACTCTAAAGAGACCCAGTACTTC
J: TRBJ1-5; V: TRBV5-1; D: TRBD1; size: .; CDR3: CASSLGDRNQPQHF; DNA: TGCGCCAGCAGCTTGGGGGACAGGAATCAGCCCCAGCATTTT
J: TRBJ2-3; V: TRBV7-3; D: .; size: .; CDR3: CASSLSVVDTQYF; DNA: TGTGCCAGCTCCTTAAGCGTCGTAGATACGCAGTATTTT
J: TRBJ2-5; V: TRBV20-1; D: .; size: .; CDR3: CSTDTEETQYF; DNA: TGCAGTACGGACACTGAGGAGACCCAGTACTTC
J: TRBJ2-1; V: TRBV6-6; D: .; size: once; CDR3: CASSLPGGPYNEQFF; DNA: TGTGCCAGCAGTCTTCCGGGGGGCCCCTACAATGAGCAGTTCTTC
J: TRBJ1-2; V: TRBV27; D: .; size: .; CDR3: CASSLREGHHPHYGYTF; DNA: TGTGCCAGCAGTCTCCGGGAGGGGCACCACCCTCACTATGGCTACACCTTC
J: TRBJ1-5; V: TRBV19; D: TRBD1; size: .; CDR3: CASSIGQGANQPQHF; DNA: TGTGCCAGTAGTATAGGGCAGGGGGCCAATCAGCCCCAGCATTTT
J: TRBJ2-1; V: TRBV4-2; D: .; size: .; CDR3: CASSQVRPYYNEQFF; DNA: TGTGCCAGCAGCCAAGTAAGGCCTTACTACAATGAGCAGTTCTTC